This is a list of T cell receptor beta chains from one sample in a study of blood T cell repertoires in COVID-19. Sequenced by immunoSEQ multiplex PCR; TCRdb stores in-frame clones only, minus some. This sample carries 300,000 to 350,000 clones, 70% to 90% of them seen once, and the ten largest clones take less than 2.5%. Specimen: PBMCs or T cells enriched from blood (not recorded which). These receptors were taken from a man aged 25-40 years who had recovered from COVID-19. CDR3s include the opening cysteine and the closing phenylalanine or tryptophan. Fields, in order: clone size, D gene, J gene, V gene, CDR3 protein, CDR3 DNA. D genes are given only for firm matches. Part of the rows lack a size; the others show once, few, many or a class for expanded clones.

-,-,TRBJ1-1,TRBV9,CASSARQDSNTEAFF,TGTGCCAGCAGCGCCCGACAGGACTCGAACACTGAAGCTTTCTTT
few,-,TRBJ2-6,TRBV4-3,CASSQEWDTGANVLTF,TGCGCCAGCAGCCAAGAATGGGACACTGGGGCCAACGTCCTGACTTTC
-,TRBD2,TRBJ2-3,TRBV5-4,CASSLERGGDTQYF,TGTGCCAGCAGCTTGGAGCGGGGGGGAGATACGCAGTATTTT
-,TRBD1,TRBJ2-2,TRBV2,CASSRDSVTGELFF,TGTGCCAGCAGTCGGGACAGTGTCACCGGGGAGCTGTTTTTT
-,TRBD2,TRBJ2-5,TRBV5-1,CASSLRTSATGATQYF,TGCGCCAGCAGCCTTAGGACTAGCGCCACCGGGGCGACCCAGTACTTC
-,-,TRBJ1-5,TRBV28,CASSEPGVYSNQPQHF,TGTGCCAGCAGTGAGCCAGGGGTATATAGCAATCAGCCCCAGCATTTT
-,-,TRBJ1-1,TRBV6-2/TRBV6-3,CASSLPQGSEAFF,TGTGCCAGCAGTCTCCCTCAGGGGTCTGAAGCTTTCTTT
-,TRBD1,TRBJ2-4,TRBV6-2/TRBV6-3,CASSYAYRGREENIQYF,TGTGCCAGCAGTTACGCCTACAGGGGGCGCGAGGAAAACATTCAGTACTTC
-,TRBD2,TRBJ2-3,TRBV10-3,CAIRLSGSSTDTQYF,TGTGCCATCAGATTAAGCGGGAGCAGCACAGATACGCAGTATTTT
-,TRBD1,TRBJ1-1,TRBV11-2,CASSLTGRSEAFF,TGTGCCAGCAGCTTGACAGGGCGGTCTGAAGCTTTCTTT
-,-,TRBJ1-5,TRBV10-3,CAISEPNRNQPQHF,TGTGCCATCAGTGAGCCCAACAGAAATCAGCCCCAGCATTTT
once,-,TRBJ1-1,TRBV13,CASSPPGTEAFF,TGTGCCAGCAGCCCCCCCGGCACTGAAGCTTTCTTT
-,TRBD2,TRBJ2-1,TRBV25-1,CASSALGGAYNEQFF,TGTGCCAGCAGTGCACTGGGGGGGGCCTACAATGAGCAGTTCTTC
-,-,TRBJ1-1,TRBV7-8,CASSLGAGLEAFF,TGTGCCAGCAGCTTAGGGGCAGGACTTGAAGCTTTCTTT
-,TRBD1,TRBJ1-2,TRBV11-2,CASRIWDRDNYGYTF,TGTGCCAGCAGGATCTGGGACAGGGATAACTATGGCTACACCTTC
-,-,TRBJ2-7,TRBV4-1,CASSQVSQGMTYEQYF,TGCGCCAGCAGCCAAGTGTCCCAGGGGATGACCTACGAGCAGTACTTC
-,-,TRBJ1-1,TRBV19,CASSIVGLGGRHTEAFF,TGTGCCAGTAGTATAGTTGGATTGGGGGGGCGTCACACTGAAGCTTTCTTT
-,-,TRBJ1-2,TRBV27,CASSSDTYYGYTF,TGTGCCAGCAGTTCCGACACATACTATGGCTACACCTTC
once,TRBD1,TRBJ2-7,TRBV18,CASSQTSRDRGLEQYF,TGTGCCAGCTCGCAAACGTCCCGGGACAGGGGGCTCGAGCAGTACTTC
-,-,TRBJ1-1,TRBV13,CASKPGRGSEAFF,TGTGCCAGCAAGCCCGGAAGGGGATCTGAAGCTTTCTTT
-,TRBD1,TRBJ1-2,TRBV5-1,CASSLQGADGYTF,TGCGCCAGCTCCCTACAGGGGGCCGATGGCTACACCTTC
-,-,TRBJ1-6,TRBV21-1,CASSKSPYLTGSYNSPLHF,TGTGCCAGCAGCAAATCTCCGTATTTAACAGGCTCCTATAATTCACCCCTCCACTTT
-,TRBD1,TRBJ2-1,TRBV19,CASARGQGYNEQFF,TGTGCCAGCGCTAGGGGACAGGGATACAATGAGCAGTTCTTC
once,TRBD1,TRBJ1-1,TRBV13,CASSPRGRGAEAFF,TGTGCCAGCAGCCCCAGGGGGCGCGGGGCTGAAGCTTTCTTT
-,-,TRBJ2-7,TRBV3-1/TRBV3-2,CASSPSYEQYF,TGTGCCAGCAGCCCCTCTTACGAGCAGTACTTC
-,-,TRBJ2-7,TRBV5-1,CASSPDSKFYEQYF,TGCGCCAGCAGCCCGGACAGCAAGTTCTACGAGCAGTACTTC
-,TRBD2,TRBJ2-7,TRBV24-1,CATSDLFAGVRMYDEQYF,TGTGCCACCAGTGATTTATTCGCGGGGGTTCGGATGTACGACGAGCAGTACTTC
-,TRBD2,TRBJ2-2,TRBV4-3,CASRLSGGTGELFF,TGCGCCAGCAGACTCAGCGGGGGGACCGGGGAGCTGTTTTTT
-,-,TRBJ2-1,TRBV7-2,CASSLGQGNEQFF,TGTGCCAGCAGCTTAGGGCAGGGTAACGAGCAGTTCTTC
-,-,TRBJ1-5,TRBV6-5,CATTIGGQPQHF,TGTGCCACTACGATCGGGGGTCAGCCCCAGCATTTT
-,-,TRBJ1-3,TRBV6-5,CASSSPSGNTIYF,TGTGCCAGCAGTTCCCCATCTGGAAACACCATATATTTT
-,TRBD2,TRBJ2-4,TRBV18,CASSPGLAGGESKNIQYF,TGTGCCAGCTCACCGGGACTAGCGGGGGGAGAATCAAAAAACATTCAGTACTTC
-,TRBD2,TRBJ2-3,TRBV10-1,CASDRGAAGAQYF,TGCGCCAGCGACCGCGGGGCAGCGGGGGCGCAGTATTTT
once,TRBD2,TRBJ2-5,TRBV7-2,CASRYRASGEGTQYF,TGTGCCAGCAGATATCGGGCTAGCGGGGAGGGGACCCAGTACTTC
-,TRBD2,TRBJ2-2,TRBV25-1,CASSEPGGSTGELFF,TGTGCCAGCAGTGAACCGGGAGGGAGCACCGGGGAGCTGTTTTTT
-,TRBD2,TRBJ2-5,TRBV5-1,CASSPGSTGGGAKTQYF,TGCGCCAGCAGCCCCGGTAGCACCGGCGGGGGGGCAAAGACCCAGTACTTC
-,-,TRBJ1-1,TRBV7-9,CASSLGAVGTEAFF,TGTGCCAGCAGCTTAGGGGCAGTTGGCACTGAAGCTTTCTTT
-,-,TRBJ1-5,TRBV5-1,CASSLTGNQPQHF,TGCGCCAGCAGCCTCACGGGTAATCAGCCCCAGCATTTT
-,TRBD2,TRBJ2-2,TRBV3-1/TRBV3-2,CASSQAGTRVSGELFF,TGTGCCAGCAGCCAGGCCGGGACTAGAGTTTCCGGGGAGCTGTTTTTT
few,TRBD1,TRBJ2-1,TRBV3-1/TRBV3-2,CASSHRGSSYNEQFF,TGTGCCAGCAGCCACAGGGGGAGCTCCTACAATGAGCAGTTCTTC
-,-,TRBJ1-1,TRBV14,CASSLDSANTEAFF,TGTGCCAGCAGCCTGGACAGTGCGAACACTGAAGCTTTCTTT
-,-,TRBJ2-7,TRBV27,CASSLRNTRVYEQYF,TGTGCCAGCAGTTTGCGTAACACCAGGGTCTACGAGCAGTACTTC
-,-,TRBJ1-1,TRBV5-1,CASTTTGGLYTEAFF,TGCGCCAGCACCACGACAGGTGGTTTGTACACTGAAGCTTTCTTT
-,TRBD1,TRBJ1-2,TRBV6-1,CASSEYRGEDGYTF,TGTGCCAGCAGTGAGTACAGGGGGGAGGATGGCTACACCTTC
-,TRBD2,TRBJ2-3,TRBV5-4,CASSWTSGGFEDTQYF,TGTGCCAGCAGCTGGACTAGCGGGGGGTTCGAAGATACGCAGTATTTT
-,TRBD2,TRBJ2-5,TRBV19,CASSMGLIEETQYF,TGTGCCAGCTCCATGGGACTAATTGAAGAGACCCAGTACTTC
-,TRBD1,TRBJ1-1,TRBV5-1,CASSPGQGNTEAFF,TGCGCCAGCAGCCCCGGACAGGGGAACACTGAAGCTTTCTTT
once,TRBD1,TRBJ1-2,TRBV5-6,CASSNGPGGSLGYTF,TGTGCCAGCAGCAACGGACCAGGGGGTTCATTGGGCTACACCTTC
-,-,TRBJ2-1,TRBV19,CASSINSRVGNEQFF,TGTGCCAGTAGTATTAATTCCAGGGTTGGGAATGAGCAGTTCTTC